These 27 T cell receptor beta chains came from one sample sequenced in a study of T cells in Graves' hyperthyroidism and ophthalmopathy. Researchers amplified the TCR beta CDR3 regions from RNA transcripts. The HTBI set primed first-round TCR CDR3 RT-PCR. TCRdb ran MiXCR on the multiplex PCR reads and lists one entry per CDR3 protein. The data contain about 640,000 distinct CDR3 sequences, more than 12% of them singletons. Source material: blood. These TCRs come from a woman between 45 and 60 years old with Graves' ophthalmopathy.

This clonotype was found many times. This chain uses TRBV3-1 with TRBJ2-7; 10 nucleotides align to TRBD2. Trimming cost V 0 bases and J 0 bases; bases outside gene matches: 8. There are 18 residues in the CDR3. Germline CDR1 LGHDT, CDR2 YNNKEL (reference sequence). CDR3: CASSQDYGLAVSSYEQYF. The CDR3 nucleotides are TGTGCCAGCAGCCAAGATTATGGACTAGCGGTGAGCTCCTACGAGCAGTACTTC.

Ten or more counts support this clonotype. CDR3 sequence: CASSPTRPSTYEQYF. In DNA, the CDR3 is TGTGCCAGCTCACCAACTCGCCCATCGACCTACGAGCAGTACTTC. The chain is built from TRBV18 and TRBJ2-7; D is unresolved. Trimming removed 2 bases at V and 2 bases at J, with 13 bases between. This CDR3 has 15 amino acids. CDR1 is KGHSH, CDR2 LQKENI, per germline.

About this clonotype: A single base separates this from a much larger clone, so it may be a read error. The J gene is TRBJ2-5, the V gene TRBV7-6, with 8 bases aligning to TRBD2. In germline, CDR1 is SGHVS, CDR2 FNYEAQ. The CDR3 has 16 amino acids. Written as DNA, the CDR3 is TGTGCCAGCAGCTTAGCGTCGGCTAGCGGGTTGGAGACCCGGTACTTC. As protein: CASSLASASGLETRYF.

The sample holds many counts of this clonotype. In DNA, the CDR3 is TGTGCCAGCAGTTTGTCACCCGGGACAGGGGGCTACGAGCAGTACTTC. Translating gives CASSLSPGTGGYEQYF. The gene calls are TRBV28 and TRBJ2-7, with TRBD1 matching 11 bases. The CDR3 covers 16 residues. Trimming at V came to 3 bases and at J to 3 bases, leaving 7 bases not matched to a gene. CDR1 MDHEN and CDR2 SYDVKM come from the germline V gene.

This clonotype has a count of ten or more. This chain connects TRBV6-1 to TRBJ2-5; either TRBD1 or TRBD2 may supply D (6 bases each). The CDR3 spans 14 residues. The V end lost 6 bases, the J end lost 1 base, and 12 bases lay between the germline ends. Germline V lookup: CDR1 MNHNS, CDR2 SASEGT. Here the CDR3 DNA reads TGTGCCAGCAGGACAAGGGGGGCCCAAGAGACCCAGTACTTC. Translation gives CASRTRGAQETQYF.

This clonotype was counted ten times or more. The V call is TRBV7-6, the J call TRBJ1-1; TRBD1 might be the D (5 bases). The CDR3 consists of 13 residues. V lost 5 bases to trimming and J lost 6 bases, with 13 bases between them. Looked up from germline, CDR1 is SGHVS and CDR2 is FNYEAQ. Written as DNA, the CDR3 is TGTGCCAGCAGCCTTGGAGCGGGGGCTGAAGCTTTCTTT. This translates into CASSLGAGAEAFF.

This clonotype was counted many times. The CDR3 region is CATSDLQQGTSYNEQFF. Here the CDR3 DNA reads TGTGCCACCAGTGATTTGCAACAGGGGACATCCTACAATGAGCAGTTCTTC. The chain carries TRBV24-1 and TRBJ2-1; 7 bases match TRBD1. V lost 0 bases, J lost 1 base, and 5 bases stayed unmatched. CDR1 is KGHDR, CDR2 SFDVKD, per germline. The CDR3 runs 17 residues.

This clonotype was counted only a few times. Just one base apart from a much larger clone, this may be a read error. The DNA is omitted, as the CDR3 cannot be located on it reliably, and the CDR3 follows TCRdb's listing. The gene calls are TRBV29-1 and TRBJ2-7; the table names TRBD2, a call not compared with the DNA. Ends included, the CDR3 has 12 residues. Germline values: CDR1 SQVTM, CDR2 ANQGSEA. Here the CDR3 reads CSVAAGSYEQCF.

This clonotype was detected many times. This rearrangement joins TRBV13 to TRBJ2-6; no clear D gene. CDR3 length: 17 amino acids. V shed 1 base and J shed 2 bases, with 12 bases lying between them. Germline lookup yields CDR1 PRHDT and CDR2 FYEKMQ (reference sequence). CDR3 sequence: CASSLEVPLPGANVLTF. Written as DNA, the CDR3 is TGTGCCAGCAGCTTAGAAGTGCCACTCCCTGGGGCCAACGTCCTGACTTTC.

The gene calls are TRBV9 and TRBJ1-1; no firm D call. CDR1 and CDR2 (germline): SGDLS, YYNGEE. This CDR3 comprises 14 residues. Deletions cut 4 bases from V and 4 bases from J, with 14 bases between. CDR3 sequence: CASSSEDGPTEAFF. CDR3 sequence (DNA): TGTGCCAGCAGCTCAGAGGATGGTCCCACTGAAGCTTTCTTT.

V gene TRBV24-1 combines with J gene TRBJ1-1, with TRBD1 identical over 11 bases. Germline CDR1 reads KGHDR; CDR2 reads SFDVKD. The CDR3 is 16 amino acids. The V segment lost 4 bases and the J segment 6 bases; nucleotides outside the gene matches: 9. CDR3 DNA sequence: TGTGCCACCAGTGACGGTAGGACAGGGGGCGTCTCTGAAGCTTTCTTT. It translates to CATSDGRTGGVSEAFF.

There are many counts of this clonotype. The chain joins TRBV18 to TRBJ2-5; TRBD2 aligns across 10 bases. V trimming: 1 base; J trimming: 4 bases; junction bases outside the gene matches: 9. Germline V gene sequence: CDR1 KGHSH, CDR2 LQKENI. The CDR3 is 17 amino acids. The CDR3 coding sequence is TGTGCCAGCTCACCACTCATCTCTAGCGGGAGTGGAGAGACCCAGTACTTC. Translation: CASSPLISSGSGETQYF.

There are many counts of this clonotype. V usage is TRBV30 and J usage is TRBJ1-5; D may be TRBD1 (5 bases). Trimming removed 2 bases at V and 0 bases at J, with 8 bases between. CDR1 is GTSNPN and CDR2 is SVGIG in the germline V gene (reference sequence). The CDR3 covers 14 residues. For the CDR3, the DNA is TGTGCCTGGAGTATAGGACATAGCAATCAGCCCCAGCATTTT. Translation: CAWSIGHSNQPQHF.

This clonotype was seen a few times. The CDR3 reads CASSWDRDYSNTGELFF. For the CDR3, the DNA is TGTGCCAGTTCTTGGGACAGGGATTATTCGAACACCGGGGAGCTGTTTTTT. This chain links TRBV19 with TRBJ2-2, with 9 bases identical to TRBD1. Trimming cost V 8 bases and J 0 bases; bases outside gene matches: 10. The germline CDR1 and CDR2 sequences are LNHDA and SQIVND (reference sequence). The CDR3 loop spans 17 amino acids.

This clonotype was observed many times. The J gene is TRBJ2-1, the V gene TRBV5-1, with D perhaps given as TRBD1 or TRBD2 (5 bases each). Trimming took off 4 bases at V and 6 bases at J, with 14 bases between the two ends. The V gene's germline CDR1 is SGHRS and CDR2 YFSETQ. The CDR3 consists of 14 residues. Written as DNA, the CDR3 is TGCGCCAGCAGCGTCGGACATAGCGTCAATGAGCAGTTCTTC. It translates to CASSVGHSVNEQFF.

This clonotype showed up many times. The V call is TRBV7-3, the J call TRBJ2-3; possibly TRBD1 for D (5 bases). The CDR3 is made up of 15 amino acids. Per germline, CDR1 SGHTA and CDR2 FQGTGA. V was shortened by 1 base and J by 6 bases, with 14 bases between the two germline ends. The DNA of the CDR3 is TGTGCCAGCAGCTTAAAAGGCAGGGCGAGGGATACGCAGTATTTT. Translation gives CASSLKGRARDTQYF.

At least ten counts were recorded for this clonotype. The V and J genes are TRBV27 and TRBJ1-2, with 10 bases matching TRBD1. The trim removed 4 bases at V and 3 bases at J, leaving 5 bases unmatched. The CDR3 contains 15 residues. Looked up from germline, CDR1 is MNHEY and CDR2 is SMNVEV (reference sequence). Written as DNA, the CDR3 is TGTGCCAGCAGTTCACCCGGGACAGGGGACTATGGCTACACCTTC. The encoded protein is CASSSPGTGDYGYTF.

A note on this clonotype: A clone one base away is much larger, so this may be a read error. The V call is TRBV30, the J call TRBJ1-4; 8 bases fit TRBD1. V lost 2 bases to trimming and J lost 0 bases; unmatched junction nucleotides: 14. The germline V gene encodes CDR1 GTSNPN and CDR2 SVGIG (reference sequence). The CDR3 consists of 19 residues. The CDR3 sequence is CAWSREDRELNATNEKLFF. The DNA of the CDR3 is TGTGCCTGGAGTCGGGAGGACAGGGAACTTAATGCAACTAATGAAAAACTGTTTTTT.

The CDR3 coding sequence is TGTGCCACCAGCAGAGTCTCCGCTAGCGGGGGGTACGAGCAGTACTTC. This gives the protein CATSRVSASGGYEQYF. The chain combines TRBV15 with TRBJ2-7; 11 nucleotides line up with TRBD2. The CDR3 contains 16 residues. The trim removed 1 base at V and 4 bases at J, leaving 6 bases unmatched. The germline gives CDR1 LNHNV, CDR2 YYDKDF (reference sequence).

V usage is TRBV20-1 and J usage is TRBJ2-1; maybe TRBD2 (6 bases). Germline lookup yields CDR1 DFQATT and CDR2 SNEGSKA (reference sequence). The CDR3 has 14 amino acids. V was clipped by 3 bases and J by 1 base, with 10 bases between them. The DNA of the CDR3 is TGCAGTGCTAGCGGACTACTATCCTACAATGAGCAGTTCTTC. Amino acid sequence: CSASGLLSYNEQFF.

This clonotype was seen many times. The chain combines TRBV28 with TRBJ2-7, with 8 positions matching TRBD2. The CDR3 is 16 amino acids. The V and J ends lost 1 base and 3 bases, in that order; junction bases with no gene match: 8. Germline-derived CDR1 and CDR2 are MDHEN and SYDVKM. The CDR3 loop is CASSLYPGGRGYEQYF. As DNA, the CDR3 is TGTGCCAGCAGTTTATATCCGGGAGGGCGGGGCTACGAGCAGTACTTC.

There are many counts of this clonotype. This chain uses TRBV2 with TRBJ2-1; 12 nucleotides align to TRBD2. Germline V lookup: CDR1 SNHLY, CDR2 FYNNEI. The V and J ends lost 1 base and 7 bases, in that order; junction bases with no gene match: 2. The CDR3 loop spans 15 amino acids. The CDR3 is CASSEGLAGVNEQFF. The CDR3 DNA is TGTGCCAGCAGTGAAGGACTAGCGGGAGTAAATGAGCAGTTCTTC.

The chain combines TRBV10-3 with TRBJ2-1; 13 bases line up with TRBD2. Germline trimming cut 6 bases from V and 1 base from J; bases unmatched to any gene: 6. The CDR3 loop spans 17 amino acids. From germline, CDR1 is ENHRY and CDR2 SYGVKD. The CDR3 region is CAIRGTSGTPSYNEQFF. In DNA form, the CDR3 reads TGTGCCATCAGAGGGACTAGCGGGACCCCTTCCTACAATGAGCAGTTCTTC.

The CDR3 region has the DNA TGTGCCAGCAATACCATGGGGGGGAACACTGAAGCTTTCTTT. It encodes CASNTMGGNTEAFF. The chain is built from TRBV7-6 and TRBJ1-1; a weak D match, TRBD1 (5 bases). The CDR3 contains 14 residues. Germline assignment: CDR1 SGHVS and CDR2 FNYEAQ. Trimming cost V 7 bases and J 1 base, with 13 bases left between them. Supplemented by reference TRBV7-6 and TRBJ1-1, the full variable domain reads GAGVSQSPRYKVTKRGQDVALRCDPISGHVSLYWYRQALGQGPEFLTYFNYEAQQDKSGLPNDRFSAERPEGSISTLTIQRTEQRDSAMYRCASNTMGGNTEAFFGQGTRLTVV.

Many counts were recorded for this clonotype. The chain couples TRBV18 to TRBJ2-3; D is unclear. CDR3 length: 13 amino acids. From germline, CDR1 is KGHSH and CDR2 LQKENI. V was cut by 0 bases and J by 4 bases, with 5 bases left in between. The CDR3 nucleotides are TGTGCCAGCTCACCACCGGTGTCAGATACGCAGTATTTT. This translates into CASSPPVSDTQYF.

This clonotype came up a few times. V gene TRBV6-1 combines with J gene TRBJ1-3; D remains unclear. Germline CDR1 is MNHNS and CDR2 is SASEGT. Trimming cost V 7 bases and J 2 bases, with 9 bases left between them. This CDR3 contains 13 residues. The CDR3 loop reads CASKGQAGNTIYF. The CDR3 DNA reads TGTGCCAGCAAGGGCCAGGCTGGAAACACCATATATTTT.

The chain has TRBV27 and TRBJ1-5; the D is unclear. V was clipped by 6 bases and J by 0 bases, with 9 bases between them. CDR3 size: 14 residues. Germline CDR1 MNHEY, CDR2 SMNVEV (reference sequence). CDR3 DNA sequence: TGTGCCAGCAGAGGCTTTTATAGCAATCAGCCCCAGCATTTT. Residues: CASRGFYSNQPQHF.